What follows are 29 T cell receptor beta chains derived from one specimen sequenced in a study of early T cells in non-severe SARS-CoV-2 infection. One entry per CDR3 protein, called by TCRdb with MiXCR from the 5' RACE reads. The sample comprises roughly 70,000 distinct CDR3 sequences, about 19% of which are singletons, and 15% to 20% rests with the top ten. The material sequenced was whole blood, taken at baseline. These receptor sequences come from an adult who was a healthcare worker with PCR-confirmed SARS-CoV-2 infection or an uninfected control (not recorded which).

This clonotype appeared many times. The chain carries TRBV27 and TRBJ2-3; possible D gene TRBD1, 6 bases. The CDR3 length is 15 residues. V lost 2 bases, J lost 1 base, and 10 bases lay in between. Germline CDR1 MNHEY, CDR2 SMNVEV (reference sequence). DNA for the CDR3: TGTGCCAGCAGTTTAACAGGGATTGGCACAGATACGCAGTATTTT. Its translation is CASSLTGIGTDTQYF.

V gene TRBV7-6 combines with J gene TRBJ2-4; D might be TRBD1 (5 bases). The V end was cut by 5 bases, the J end by 9 bases, with 17 bases between. This CDR3 is 14 amino acids long. Germline CDR1 is SGHVS and CDR2 is FNYEAQ. The CDR3 here is CASSPGTGKGIQYF. The CDR3 coding sequence is TGTGCCAGCAGCCCCGGTACAGGAAAAGGCATTCAGTACTTC. The entire variable domain, with the rest obtained from reference TRBV7-6 and TRBJ2-4, is as follows: GAGVSQSPRYKVTKRGQDVALRCDPISGHVSLYWYRQALGQGPEFLTYFNYEAQQDKSGLPNDRFSAERPEGSISTLTIQRTEQRDSAMYRCASSPGTGKGIQYFGAGTRLSVL.

The V and J genes are TRBV30 and TRBJ2-2; D unresolved. V was cut by 0 bases and J by 8 bases, with 10 bases left in between. The CDR3 has 13 amino acids. CDR1 is GTSNPN, CDR2 SVGIG, per germline (reference sequence). DNA of the CDR3: TGTGCCTGGAGTGTTGTATCCAGGGGGGAGCTGTTTTTT. Translation gives CAWSVVSRGELFF.

This clonotype showed up just a few times. The chain links TRBV12-3 or TRBV12-4 to TRBJ2-7; 10 bases are shared with TRBD2. V trimming: 2 bases; J trimming: 5 bases; junction bases outside the gene matches: 6. The CDR3 consists of 15 residues. The DNA of the CDR3 is TGTGCCAGCAGTTTAAAAGCGGGGGGGCCGAACGAGCAGTACTTC. It yields the protein CASSLKAGGPNEQYF.

A few counts support this clonotype. V gene TRBV19 combines with J gene TRBJ1-5; D is perhaps TRBD1 (6 bases). CDR1 is LNHDA, CDR2 SQIVND, per germline (reference sequence). The V end was cut by 5 bases, the J end by 7 bases, with 15 bases between. This CDR3 comprises 14 residues. Here the CDR3 DNA reads TGTGCCAGTAGTTCCGGCAGGGGAGGACAGCCCCAGCATTTT. Protein product: CASSSGRGGQPQHF.

This chain links TRBV6-1 with TRBJ1-1, with TRBD1 identical over 8 bases. From germline, CDR1 is MNHNS and CDR2 SASEGT. The CDR3 runs 15 residues. Losses at the gene ends were 6 bases for V and 8 bases for J; bases not matched to a gene: 14. In DNA form, the CDR3 reads TGTGCCAGCAGGGATAACTTTCAGGGGGCGCAGGAAGCTTTCTTT. It is translated as CASRDNFQGAQEAFF.

A few counts support this clonotype. V gene TRBV19 combines with J gene TRBJ1-3; D not certain. V lost 4 bases and J 0 bases, leaving 13 bases between the germline ends. The length of the CDR3 is 16 residues. CDR1 is LNHDA, CDR2 SQIVND, per germline (reference sequence). CDR3 region: CASSTSRSTSGNTIYF. DNA of the CDR3: TGTGCCAGTAGTACCTCGCGGAGCACCTCTGGAAACACCATATATTTT.

This clonotype was counted only a few times. V usage is TRBV3-1 and J usage is TRBJ2-3; D is uncertain. Trimming pared 4 bases from V and 6 bases from J, leaving 8 bases between. This CDR3 has 12 amino acids. The germline V gene has CDR1 LGHDT and CDR2 YNNKEL (reference sequence). CDR3 sequence: CASSPFGDTQYF. The CDR3 coding sequence is TGTGCCAGCAGCCCCTTTGGGGATACGCAGTATTTT.

This clonotype was counted a few times. V is TRBV12-3 or TRBV12-4 and J is TRBJ2-2; TRBD2 agrees at 7 bases. After removal of 10 bases from V and 6 bases from J, the junction contained 17 bases not matched to a gene. This CDR3 spans 16 amino acids. DNA for the CDR3: TGTGCCATTCGAGATTGGGCTAGCGGCCCCCCCGGGGAGCTGTTTTTT. Its translation is CAIRDWASGPPGELFF.

This clonotype was recorded a few times. This rearrangement joins TRBV10-2 to TRBJ1-5; D call uncertain. The length of the CDR3 is 14 residues. CDR1 WSHSY and CDR2 SAAADI come from the germline V gene. V shed 8 bases and J shed 0 bases, with 11 bases lying between them. CDR3 DNA: TGCGCCAGCGCCAAGAGAGGTAGCAATCAGCCCCAGCATTTT. Translation: CASAKRGSNQPQHF.

The CDR3, as DNA: TGCAGTGCTTTTCCAGCGGGGGGTACCTTCACAGATACGCAGTATTTT. It translates to CSAFPAGGTFTDTQYF. The chain combines TRBV20-1 with TRBJ2-3; 9 nucleotides align to TRBD2. This CDR3 is built from 16 residues. Germline V lookup: CDR1 DFQATT, CDR2 SNEGSKA (reference sequence). V dropped 5 bases and J dropped 2; count of bases not matched to a gene: 11.

In DNA, the CDR3 is TGTGCCAGCAGCACCAACTGGAATGAGCAGTTCTTC. This encodes CASSTNWNEQFF. This sequence joins TRBV9 and TRBJ2-1, with D uncertain. The V end lost 4 bases, the J end lost 7 bases, and 9 bases lay between the germline ends. CDR1 is SGDLS, CDR2 YYNGEE, per germline. The CDR3 has 12 residues.

The V call is TRBV5-1, the J call TRBJ1-1; D uncertain. This CDR3 region has 14 residues. Looked up from germline, CDR1 is SGHRS and CDR2 is YFSETQ. Trimming took 0 bases from V and 1 from J, leaving 7 bases between them. CDR3 loop: CASSLEVTNTEAFF. The CDR3 nucleotides read TGCGCCAGCAGCTTGGAGGTAACGAACACTGAAGCTTTCTTT.

The chain uses TRBV20-1 and TRBJ2-5; D ambiguous. This CDR3 has 11 amino acids. From germline, CDR1 is DFQATT and CDR2 SNEGSKA (reference sequence). Deletions cut 1 base from V and 3 bases from J, with 3 bases between. For the CDR3, the DNA is TGCAGTGCTAGAGTAGAAGAGACCCAGTACTTC. This gives the protein CSARVEETQYF.

This clonotype counts as medium-sized. The chain has TRBV15 and TRBJ1-1; 7 bases are a match to TRBD1. The germline V gene has CDR1 LNHNV and CDR2 YYDKDF (reference sequence). This CDR3 spans 14 amino acids. Trimming took 3 bases from V and 6 from J; bases not matched to a gene: 7. The CDR3 DNA is TGTGCCACCAGCAGCTCGACAGGGTTTGCTGAAGCTTTCTTT. Its protein is CATSSSTGFAEAFF. The full variable domain, completed using reference TRBV15 and TRBJ1-1, is DAMVIQNPRYQVTQFGKPVTLSCSQTLNHNVMYWYQQKSSQAPKLLFHYYDKDFNNEADTPDNFQSRRPNTSFCFLDIRSPGLGDTAMYLCATSSSTGFAEAFFGQGTRLTVV.

The V and J genes are TRBV20-1 and TRBJ2-1; 9 bases fit TRBD2. With V trimmed by 8 bases and J by 4 bases, 15 bases remained unmatched. The germline V gene encodes CDR1 DFQATT and CDR2 SNEGSKA (reference sequence). CDR3 size: 16 residues. CDR3 DNA sequence: TGCAGTACTCACCCCAGCGGGGGGCGGACTTACAATGAGCAGTTCTTC. Its translation is CSTHPSGGRTYNEQFF.

The V call is TRBV5-1, the J call TRBJ1-2; D unclear. The germline V gene has CDR1 SGHRS and CDR2 YFSETQ. The CDR3 consists of 14 residues. Trimming cost V 0 bases and J 2 bases, with 8 bases left between them. CDR3 residues: CASSLGTVNYGYTF. The CDR3 coding sequence is TGCGCCAGCAGCTTGGGGACCGTCAACTATGGCTACACCTTC.

Only a few counts were recorded for this clonotype. Its ends do not fully match the called genes, so a read error is possible. This chain joins TRBV11-3 and TRBJ2-1; the D gene could be TRBD1 or TRBD2 (5 bases each). The CDR3 contains 14 residues. Germline lookup yields CDR1 SGHNT and CDR2 YENEEA. CDR3 region: CASSLGGSYNEQLF. Written as DNA, the CDR3 is TGTGCCAGCAGCTTAGGGGGGAGTTACAATGAGCAGCTCTTC.

Note on this clonotype: A read error may produce the germline difference seen at one junction end. The rearrangement uses TRBV6-1 and TRBJ1-6; D call uncertain. The CDR3 contains 16 residues. Germline CDR1 reads MNHNS; CDR2 reads SASEGT. The DNA for the CDR3 is TGTGCCAGCAGTGAACTCGGATTTGTCTACAATTCACCCCCCCACTTT. Its protein is CASSELGFVYNSPPHF.

This clonotype was picked up a small number of times. The rearrangement uses TRBV13 and TRBJ2-1; D is perhaps TRBD2 (7 bases). The CDR3 consists of 16 residues. V lost 5 bases and J 0 bases, leaving 14 bases between the germline ends. Germline V CDR1 and CDR2: PRHDT, FYEKMQ (reference sequence). The CDR3 region is CASSRAGGLSYNEQFF. CDR3 coding DNA: TGTGCCAGCAGCCGGGCCGGGGGGCTCTCCTACAATGAGCAGTTCTTC.

This clonotype turned up a few times. The genes are TRBV2 and TRBJ1-5; no clear D gene. CDR1 and CDR2 from the germline V gene are SNHLY and FYNNEI. V lost 4 bases and J lost 3, with 7 bases in between. This CDR3 is built from 13 residues. CDR3 DNA: TGTGCCAGCAGTGTGGATAACAATCAGCCCCAGCATTTT. Its protein is CASSVDNNQPQHF.

This clonotype was counted ten times or more. Mismatch with germline at one junction end may stem from a read error. The gene calls are TRBV7-9 and TRBJ1-3; D possibly corresponds to TRBD1 (5 bases). The CDR3 has 15 amino acids. Germline assignment: CDR1 SEHNR and CDR2 FQNEAQ (reference sequence). As DNA, the CDR3 is TGTGCCAGCAGCCGGGGACGTTTCTCTGAAAACACCATATATTTT. This sequence encodes CASSRGRFSENTIYF.

V usage is TRBV29-1 and J usage is TRBJ2-3; maybe TRBD1 (7 bases). The CDR3 consists of 15 residues. The germline V gene encodes CDR1 SQVTM and CDR2 ANQGSEA. V lost 5 bases and J lost 4, with 19 bases in between. CDR3: CSVYQGAGGPDTQYF. The DNA for the CDR3 is TGCAGCGTTTACCAAGGGGCAGGGGGGCCAGATACGCAGTATTTT.

Of note for this clonotype: An end of the junction does not agree with germline; a read error may underlie this. The gene calls are TRBV14 and TRBJ2-5, with TRBD1 as a possible D gene (7 bases). CDR1 SGHDN and CDR2 FVKESK come from the germline V gene. The CDR3 extends over 15 amino acids. CDR3 sequence (DNA): TGTGCTAGCAGCCAAGGCGGGACAGCCCAAGAGACCCAGTACTTC. It encodes CASSQGGTAQETQYF.

The CDR3 DNA is TGTGCCACCAGCAGAGATACCCTGACTAGCGGGGTTGATACGCAGTATTTT. It is translated as CATSRDTLTSGVDTQYF. The V call is TRBV15, the J call TRBJ2-3, with TRBD2 matching over 11 bases. The CDR3 covers 17 residues. V trimming: 0 bases; J trimming: 6 bases; junction bases outside the gene matches: 8. CDR1 and CDR2 (germline): LNHNV, YYDKDF (reference sequence).

This clonotype was picked up a small number of times. The chain uses TRBV7-2 and TRBJ1-3, with D perhaps matching TRBD1 (5 bases). The CDR3 is 15 residues long. Trimming removed 0 bases at V and 6 bases at J, with 12 bases between. Looked up from germline, CDR1 is SGHTA and CDR2 is FQGNSA. Here the CDR3 reads CASSLAPGSLNTIYF. Written as DNA, the CDR3 is TGTGCCAGCAGCTTAGCCCCAGGGTCCTTAAACACCATATATTTT.

This sequence joins TRBV2 and TRBJ2-5, with D perhaps TRBD1 (5 bases). CDR3 length equals 15 residues. In germline, CDR1 is SNHLY, CDR2 FYNNEI. The V and J ends lost 1 base and 5 bases respectively, with 14 bases between them. DNA for the CDR3: TGTGCCAGCAGTGAAGGGGGCACCCTGGGGGAGACCCAGTACTTC. Translation: CASSEGGTLGETQYF.

This clonotype was seen ten or more times. This chain connects TRBV4-1 to TRBJ1-5, with D perhaps matching TRBD1 (5 bases). Trimming took off 0 bases at V and 8 bases at J, with 17 bases between the two ends. CDR3 length: 16 residues. Germline CDR1 and CDR2: MGHRA and YSYEKL. CDR3 nucleotide sequence: TGCGCCAGCAGCCAAGATCTAGTCGTCAGGGCAAAGCCCCAGCATTTT. This sequence encodes CASSQDLVVRAKPQHF.

V is TRBV6-2 or TRBV6-3 and J is TRBJ2-5; D ambiguous. This CDR3 is built from 14 residues. Germline V lookup: CDR1 MNHEY, CDR2 SVGEGT. With 5 bases removed from V and 4 bases from J, the gap between germline ends came to 14 bases. The CDR3: CASSRALPGETQYF. The CDR3 region has the DNA TGTGCCAGCAGTCGGGCCCTACCTGGAGAGACCCAGTACTTC.